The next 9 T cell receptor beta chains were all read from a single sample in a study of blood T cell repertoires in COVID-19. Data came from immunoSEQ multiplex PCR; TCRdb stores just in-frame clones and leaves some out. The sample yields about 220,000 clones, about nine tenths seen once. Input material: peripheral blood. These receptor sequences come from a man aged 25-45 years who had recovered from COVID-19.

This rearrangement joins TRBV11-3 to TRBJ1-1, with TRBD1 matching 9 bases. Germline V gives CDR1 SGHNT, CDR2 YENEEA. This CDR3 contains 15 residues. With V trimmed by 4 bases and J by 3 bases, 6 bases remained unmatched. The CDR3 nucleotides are TGTGCCAGCAGCTCCTCGGGACAGGGATACACTGAAGCTTTCTTT. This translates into CASSSSGQGYTEAFF.

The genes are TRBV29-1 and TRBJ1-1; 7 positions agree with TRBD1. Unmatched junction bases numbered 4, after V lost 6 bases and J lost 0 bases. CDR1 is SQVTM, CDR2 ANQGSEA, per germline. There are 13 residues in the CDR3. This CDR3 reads CSVLQGMNTEAFF. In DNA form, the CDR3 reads TGCAGCGTCCTACAGGGGATGAACACTGAAGCTTTCTTT.

CDR3 nucleotide sequence: TGCGCCAGCAGCCAAGCCGGGACTAGCGTAGGCGAGCAGTACTTC. Translating it yields CASSQAGTSVGEQYF. The chain links TRBV4-3 to TRBJ2-7, with 10 bases fitting TRBD2. The CDR3 sequence is 15 residues long. The trim removed 1 base at V and 6 bases at J, leaving 6 bases unmatched. Germline V gene lookup returns CDR1 LGHNA and CDR2 YSLEER.

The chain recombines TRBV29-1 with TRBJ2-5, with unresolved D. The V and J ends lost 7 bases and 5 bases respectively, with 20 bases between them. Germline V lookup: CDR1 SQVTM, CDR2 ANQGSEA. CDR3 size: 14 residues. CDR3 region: CSATAYPFGETQYF. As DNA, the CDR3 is TGCAGCGCGACCGCTTACCCCTTTGGCGAGACCCAGTACTTC.

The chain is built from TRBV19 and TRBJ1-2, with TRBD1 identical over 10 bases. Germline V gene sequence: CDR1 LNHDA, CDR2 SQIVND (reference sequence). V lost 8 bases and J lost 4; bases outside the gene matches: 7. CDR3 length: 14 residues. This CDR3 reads CASASTGGVYGYTF. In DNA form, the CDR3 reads TGTGCCAGTGCTTCGACAGGGGGCGTCTATGGCTACACCTTC. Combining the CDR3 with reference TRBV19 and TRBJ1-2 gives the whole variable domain DGGITQSPKYLFRKEGQNVTLSCEQNLNHDAMYWYRQDPGQGLRLIYYSQIVNDFQKGDIAEGYSVSREKKESFPLTVTSAQKNPTAFYLCASASTGGVYGYTFGSGTRLTVV.

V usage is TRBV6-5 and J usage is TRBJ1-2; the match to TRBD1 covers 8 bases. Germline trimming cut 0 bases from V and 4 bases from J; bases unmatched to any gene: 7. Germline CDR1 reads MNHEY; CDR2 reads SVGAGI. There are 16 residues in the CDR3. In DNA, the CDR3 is TGTGCCAGCAGTTACTCTTCTTCAGGGGGCCTCTATGGCTACACCTTC. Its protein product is CASSYSSSGGLYGYTF.

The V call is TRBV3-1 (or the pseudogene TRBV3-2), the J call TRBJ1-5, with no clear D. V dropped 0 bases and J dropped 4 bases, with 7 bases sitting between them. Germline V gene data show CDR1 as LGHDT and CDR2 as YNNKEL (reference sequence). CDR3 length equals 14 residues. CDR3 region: CASSQDVQNQPQHF. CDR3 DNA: TGTGCCAGCAGCCAAGATGTACAGAATCAGCCCCAGCATTTT.

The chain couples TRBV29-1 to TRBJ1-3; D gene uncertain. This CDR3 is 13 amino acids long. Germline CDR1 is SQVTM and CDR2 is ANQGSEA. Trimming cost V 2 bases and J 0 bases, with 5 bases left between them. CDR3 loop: CSVERSSGNTIYF. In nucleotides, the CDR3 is TGCAGCGTTGAACGTAGCTCTGGAAACACCATATATTTT.

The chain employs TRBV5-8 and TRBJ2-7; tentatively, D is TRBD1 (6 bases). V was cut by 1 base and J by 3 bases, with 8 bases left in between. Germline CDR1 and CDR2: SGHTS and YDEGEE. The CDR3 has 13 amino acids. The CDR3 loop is CASSLTGSYEQYF. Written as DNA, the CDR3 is TGTGCCAGCAGCTTGACAGGGAGCTACGAGCAGTACTTC. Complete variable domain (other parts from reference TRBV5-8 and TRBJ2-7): EAGVTQSPTHLIKTRGQQATLRCSPISGHTSVYWYQQALGLGLQFLLWYDEGEERNRGNFPPRFSGRQFPNYSSELNVNALELEDSALYLCASSLTGSYEQYFGPGTRLTVT.